These 27 T cell receptor beta chains came from one sample sequenced in a study of T cell responses to AZD1222 COVID-19 vaccine. The method was immunoSEQ multiplex PCR; TCRdb's version includes in-frame clones alone and lacks a portion of them. The data show 150,000 or so clones, around 93% seen once. Specimen: peripheral blood, collected on day 0 of AZD1222 vaccination. Receptor source: an adult in good health.

The chain recombines TRBV2 with TRBJ2-5; D unresolved. The CDR3 spans 13 residues. CDR1 and CDR2 from the germline V gene are SNHLY and FYNNEI. V was pared by 8 bases and J by 5 bases, with 15 bases between. The CDR3 region is CASSGSTTETQYF. DNA for the CDR3: TGTGCCAGCTCCGGAAGTACAACTGAGACCCAGTACTTC.

The chain carries TRBV2 and TRBJ1-2; D remains ambiguous. Germline V gene lookup returns CDR1 SNHLY and CDR2 FYNNEI. V was shortened by 2 bases and J by 0 bases, with 10 bases between the two germline ends. This CDR3 region has 15 residues. As DNA, the CDR3 is TGTGCCAGCAGTGAACTTCCAGTCTCTAACTATGGCTACACCTTC. Protein sequence: CASSELPVSNYGYTF.

CDR3 protein: CASSLTWTSGAQGGRETQYF. The CDR3 DNA reads TGCGCCAGCAGCTTGACCTGGACTAGCGGAGCCCAGGGGGGGAGAGAGACCCAGTACTTC. The genes are TRBV5-1 and TRBJ2-5; 10 nucleotides match TRBD2. J was trimmed by 4 bases and V by 1 base; bases with no gene match: 19. Germline lookup yields CDR1 SGHRS and CDR2 YFSETQ. The CDR3 covers 20 residues.

The V call is TRBV6-2 or TRBV6-3, the J call TRBJ1-1, with D possibly TRBD1 on 6 matching bases. V was trimmed by 6 bases and J by 3 bases, leaving 11 bases between them. The CDR3 totals 13 residues. Germline V gene data show CDR1 as MNHEY and CDR2 as SVGEGT. In DNA form, the CDR3 reads TGTGCCAGCAGCCTGGACAGTTACACTGAAGCTTTCTTT. Encoded protein: CASSLDSYTEAFF.

The J gene is TRBJ2-7, the V gene TRBV7-9; TRBD2 is a possible D gene (7 bases). Germline lookup yields CDR1 SEHNR and CDR2 FQNEAQ (reference sequence). This CDR3 spans 15 amino acids. V was clipped by 7 bases and J by 5 bases, with 21 bases between them. The CDR3 DNA reads TGTGCCAGCACCCAACTAGCGACAGGAGGGGACGAGCAGTACTTC. Translating it yields CASTQLATGGDEQYF. Combining the CDR3 with reference TRBV7-9 and TRBJ2-7 gives the whole variable domain DTGVSQNPRHKITKRGQNVTFRCDPISEHNRLYWYRQTLGQGPEFLTYFQNEAQLEKSRLLSDRFSAERPKGSFSTLEIQRTEQGDSAMYLCASTQLATGGDEQYFGPGTRLTVT.

The chain recombines TRBV7-2 with TRBJ2-3; a possible D gene is TRBD1 (6 bases). The germline V gene encodes CDR1 SGHTA and CDR2 FQGNSA. This CDR3 contains 14 residues. V was cut by 5 bases and J by 6 bases, with 15 bases left in between. CDR3 coding DNA: TGTGCCAGCAGCCGGTTGGGGGCGGCCGATACGCAGTATTTT. Protein sequence: CASSRLGAADTQYF.

DNA for the CDR3: TGTGCCAGCAGCCCGACTCTAACCCGAGGCACCGGGGAGCTGTTTTTT. This gives the protein CASSPTLTRGTGELFF. The V gene is TRBV14, the J gene TRBJ2-2; D is unresolved. CDR1 is SGHDN, CDR2 FVKESK, per germline. The V and J ends lost 4 bases and 4 bases respectively, with 16 bases between them. This CDR3 has 16 residues.

The chain has TRBV3-1 (or the pseudogene TRBV3-2) and TRBJ2-1, with TRBD1 identical over 7 bases. Germline values: CDR1 LGHDT, CDR2 YNNKEL (reference sequence). The junction had 6 bases not matched to a gene; V was cut back by 4 bases and J by 0 bases. CDR3 length: 16 residues. The CDR3 here is CASSPQTGISYNEQFF. The DNA of the CDR3 is TGTGCCAGCAGCCCTCAGACAGGGATCTCCTACAATGAGCAGTTCTTC.

The V call is TRBV19, the J call TRBJ1-1; 8 bases match TRBD1. The germline V gene encodes CDR1 LNHDA and CDR2 SQIVND (reference sequence). CDR3 size: 14 residues. The J segment lost 0 bases and the V segment lost 7 bases, leaving 4 bases of the junction unmatched. CDR3 sequence: CASMEDRVNTEAFF. CDR3 nucleotide sequence: TGTGCCAGTATGGAGGACAGGGTGAACACTGAAGCTTTCTTT.

This rearrangement joins TRBV18 to TRBJ2-7, with 7 bases lining up with TRBD1. V lost 0 bases to trimming and J lost 2 bases; unmatched junction nucleotides: 1. The length of the CDR3 is 14 residues. Per the germline V gene, CDR1 is KGHSH and CDR2 is LQKENI. In DNA, the CDR3 is TGTGCCAGCTCACCACCGGGACAGACCTACGAGCAGTACTTC. This sequence encodes CASSPPGQTYEQYF.

This clone was observed a few times. The chain joins TRBV7-9 to TRBJ2-1; D is undetermined. V was clipped by 5 bases and J by 5 bases, with 10 bases between them. CDR1 SEHNR and CDR2 FQNEAQ come from the germline V gene (reference sequence). The CDR3 length is 13 residues. The CDR3 region is CASSRRDNNEQFF. The CDR3, as DNA: TGTGCCAGCAGCCGGCGAGATAACAATGAGCAGTTCTTC.

This chain connects TRBV20-1 to TRBJ2-2; D possibly uses TRBD1 or TRBD2 (6 bases each). The CDR3 consists of 14 residues. The V gene lost 3 bases and the J gene lost 5 bases, with 13 bases spanning the gap. The germline V gene has CDR1 DFQATT and CDR2 SNEGSKA (reference sequence). DNA of the CDR3: TGCAGTGCTAGTAGCCCGGGGGCAACCGGGGAGCTGTTTTTT. Its translation: CSASSPGATGELFF.

This clone was counted a single time. This chain joins TRBV5-1 and TRBJ2-1, with D maybe TRBD1 (5 bases). Germline assignment: CDR1 SGHRS and CDR2 YFSETQ. CDR3 length equals 14 residues. The germline V and J ends were trimmed by 1 base and 15 bases, with 20 bases remaining between them. The CDR3: CASSLIAGLRVPFF. The CDR3 bases are TGCGCCAGCAGCTTGATCGCAGGGCTAAGAGTTCCGTTCTTC. The variable domain in full, completed from reference TRBV5-1 and TRBJ2-1, reads KAGVTQTPRYLIKTRGQQVTLSCSPISGHRSVSWYQQTPGQGLQFLFEYFSETQRNKGNFPGRFSGRQFSNSRSEMNVSTLELGDSALYLCASSLIAGLRVPFFGPGTRLTVL.

This clone was counted a single time. The chain combines TRBV19 with TRBJ2-3; 7 bases match TRBD2. CDR3 length equals 13 residues. Per the germline V gene, CDR1 is LNHDA and CDR2 is SQIVND (reference sequence). V dropped 4 bases and J dropped 3; count of bases not matched to a gene: 1. The CDR3 region is CASSRGGTDTQYF. DNA for the CDR3: TGTGCCAGTAGTAGGGGGGGGACAGATACGCAGTATTTT.

CDR3 residues: CASSMGQGGEQYF. In DNA form, the CDR3 reads TGTGCCAGTAGTATGGGACAGGGTGGCGAGCAGTACTTC. The V and J genes are TRBV19 and TRBJ2-7, with 9 bases aligning to TRBD1. Germline CDR1 and CDR2: LNHDA and SQIVND (reference sequence). Unmatched junction bases numbered 3, after V lost 3 bases and J lost 6 bases. This CDR3 is 13 amino acids long.

This chain joins TRBV19 and TRBJ1-2; D is unresolved. V shed 6 bases and J shed 2 bases, with 13 bases lying between them. CDR1 and CDR2 from the germline V gene are LNHDA and SQIVND (reference sequence). CDR3 size: 14 residues. The CDR3 DNA follows: TGTGCCAGTAGCAGGAGGGAGGGCAACTATGGCTACACCTTC. It codes for CASSRREGNYGYTF.

V gene TRBV7-9 combines with J gene TRBJ1-5; TRBD1 might be the D (5 bases). The ends were cut back, 4 bases at V and 2 bases at J, with 9 bases in the middle. Germline CDR1 SEHNR, CDR2 FQNEAQ (reference sequence). The CDR3 has 14 amino acids. Written as DNA, the CDR3 is TGTGCCAGCAGCTCGACACAGGGCAATCAGCCCCAGCATTTT. Its protein product is CASSSTQGNQPQHF.

Note on this clone: Compared with germline, one end of the junction differs, possibly owing to a read error. J is TRBJ1-2 and V is TRBV19; a possible D gene is TRBD1 (6 bases). Germline CDR1 LNHDA, CDR2 SQIVND (reference sequence). The CDR3 spans 14 residues. The CDR3 nucleotides are TGTGCCAGTCGTATCAGGGGCCGCGGGGGTGGCTACACCTTC. Protein sequence: CASRIRGRGGGYTF.

V is TRBV24-1 and J is TRBJ2-1, with 7 nucleotides matching TRBD1. Germline assignment: CDR1 KGHDR and CDR2 SFDVKD. V was pared by 5 bases and J by 5 bases, with 5 bases of the junction left unmatched. The CDR3 length is 14 residues. CDR3 nucleotides: TGTGCCACCAGTGGACAGGGTGGGGACAATGAGCAGTTCTTC. Translation: CATSGQGGDNEQFF.

V is TRBV10-1 and J is TRBJ2-2; 7 bases match TRBD1. This CDR3 region has 17 residues. In germline, CDR1 is WNHNN, CDR2 SYGVQD (reference sequence). With 2 bases clipped from V and 4 bases from J, the junction kept 10 bases outside the gene matches. The CDR3 is CASSESRDRFGTGELFF. CDR3 coding DNA: TGCGCCAGCAGTGAGAGTCGGGACAGATTTGGCACCGGGGAGCTGTTTTTT.

The chain recombines TRBV9 with TRBJ2-6, with 8 bases identical to TRBD1. In germline, CDR1 is SGDLS, CDR2 YYNGEE. CDR3 length: 18 amino acids. The V and J ends lost 3 bases and 1 base, in that order; junction bases with no gene match: 9. This CDR3 reads CASSARGRGVSGANVLTF. CDR3 nucleotide sequence: TGTGCCAGCAGCGCCAGGGGGCGCGGCGTATCTGGGGCCAACGTCCTGACTTTC.

The chain recombines TRBV6-2 or TRBV6-3 with TRBJ2-1, with 8 bases fitting TRBD2. V shed 5 bases and J 4 bases; nucleotides not matched to a gene: 13. CDR1 and CDR2 (germline): MNHEY, SVGEGT. This CDR3 has 17 amino acids. For the CDR3, the DNA is TGTGCCAGCAGTGATCTCCCCACTAGCGGAAAATACAATGAGCAGTTCTTC. The encoded protein is CASSDLPTSGKYNEQFF.

The gene calls are TRBV2 and TRBJ2-3, with a possible D match to TRBD1 (6 bases). V shed 1 base and J shed 5 bases, with 19 bases lying between them. CDR3 length: 17 residues. Looked up from germline, CDR1 is SNHLY and CDR2 is FYNNEI. CDR3 sequence reads: CASSEGARTVTGDTQYF. CDR3 sequence (DNA): TGTGCCAGCAGTGAAGGCGCTCGGACAGTGACGGGAGATACGCAGTATTTT. Using reference TRBV2 and TRBJ2-3 for the parts outside the CDR3, the full variable domain is EPEVTQTPSHQVTQMGQEVILRCVPISNHLYFYWYRQILGQKVEFLVSFYNNEISEKSEIFDDQFSVERPDGSNFTLKIRSTKLEDSAMYFCASSEGARTVTGDTQYFGPGTRLTVL.

The chain has TRBV9 and TRBJ1-2, with 8 bases matching TRBD1. This CDR3 region has 14 residues. After removal of 0 bases from V and 8 bases from J, the junction contained 6 bases not matched to a gene. In germline, CDR1 is SGDLS, CDR2 YYNGEE. In DNA, the CDR3 is TGTGCCAGCAGCGTAGGAGTTTCAGGGGGCGGCTACACCTTC. Its protein is CASSVGVSGGGYTF. Together with reference TRBV9 and TRBJ1-2, the CDR3 gives the full variable domain: DSGVTQTPKHLITATGQRVTLRCSPRSGDLSVYWYQQSLDQGLQFLIQYYNGEERAKGNILERFSAQQFPDLHSELNLSSLELGDSALYFCASSVGVSGGGYTFGSGTRLTVV.

The rearrangement uses TRBV27 and TRBJ2-3; 8 bases are shared with TRBD1. From germline, CDR1 is MNHEY and CDR2 SMNVEV (reference sequence). This CDR3 comprises 15 residues. The trim removed 5 bases at V and 2 bases at J, leaving 6 bases unmatched. The chain's CDR3 is CASSNRQGSTDTQYF. The DNA of the CDR3 is TGTGCCAGCAGTAATCGACAGGGGTCCACAGATACGCAGTATTTT.

The chain couples TRBV7-2 to TRBJ1-1; D is possibly TRBD1 (6 bases). V was pared by 4 bases and J by 4 bases, with 10 bases between. The germline CDR1 and CDR2 sequences are SGHTA and FQGNSA. The CDR3 sequence is 13 residues long. CDR3 amino acids: CASSSDRRTEAFF. The CDR3 DNA follows: TGTGCCAGCAGCTCCGACAGGCGCACTGAAGCTTTCTTT.

This clone was counted between two and nine times. The chain joins TRBV18 to TRBJ1-6; D unresolved. Trimming took off 6 bases at V and 6 bases at J, with 9 bases between the two ends. CDR3 length: 13 amino acids. The V gene's germline CDR1 is KGHSH and CDR2 LQKENI. CDR3 region: CASSMEGNSPLHF. For the CDR3, the DNA is TGTGCCAGCTCGATGGAGGGTAATTCACCCCTCCACTTT.